This TCR beta chain was captured in a study of spatial heterogeneity in lung cancer (dated by TCRdb to between 2018 and 2020). In terms of the full investigation: Beta-chain transcripts were consistently detected in greater numbers than alpha-chain transcripts, which likely reflected higher beta-chain transcript abundance. Both alpha and beta chains were TCR-sequenced in hundreds of tumor regions, under 85 matched nontumor lung samples and roughly 50 PBMC samples obtained at surgery. Nonsynonymous mutation counts, determined by whole-exome sequencing of tumor tissue, were related to features of the TCR repertoire. In the raw uncorrected reads, each unique combination of TCR and UMI appeared on average more than ten times. In non-small cell lung cancer, the study made a quantitative comparison of TCR alpha and beta repertoires among multiple tumor regions, matched nontumor lung and blood.

Taken with the paper, the label for time point translates to: sample taken at primary tumor resection. Donors were 72 patients with early-stage, untreated non-small cell lung cancer from the lung TRACERx cohort. For TCR sequencing, whole RNA was extracted from tumor and nontumor lung tissue, or from cryopreserved PBMC samples, and no cell sorting was done. Only patients for whom sufficient RNA was available from at least two tumor regions were selected for TCR sequencing. The junction carries 8 bases between V and J, which are trimmed by 3 bases and 0 bases respectively. The CDR3 spans 14 residues, from the cysteine through the phenylalanine. Just the 42-base CDR3 DNA is kept, in frame starting at base 1. CDR1 and CDR2 were assigned from the germline V gene as MNHEY and SVGEGT. Many counts were recorded for this clonotype. What antigen it recognizes has not been identified. Per-nucleotide qualities are absent, and no much larger clonotype sits a single base away.

Overall study results and their limits: Ubiquitous expanded tumor TCRs were found in blood more often at tumor resection than at routine follow-up. Additional single-cell paired TCR alpha and beta sequencing was considered necessary to confirm, at a functional level, the hypothesis that regional TCRs recognize regional mutations.

Receptor libraries were prepared by 5' RACE. Sequencing took place on a NextSeq 500. In the TCR library protocol, a unique molecular identifier was attached to each TCR cDNA molecule so that PCR and sequencing errors could be corrected. As for how the authors treated the data: TCR identification, UMI-based error correction and CDR3 extraction were performed with Decombinator tools. Expanded TCRs were defined as those above a frequency of 2 per 1,000, corresponding to the top 1% of the tumor frequency distribution. Rényi diversity was computed with the R vegan package after subsampling each repertoire 100 times to 5,000 TCRs. CDR3 similarity networks were constructed using string-kernel similarity of amino acid triplets, with links drawn between CDR3s whose pairwise similarity was above 0.82. In-frame beta chains were kept once TCRdb had trimmed the public reads at Q25 with fastp and called clones with MiXCR. Duplicate CDR3 protein sequences are folded into a single record with the most common DNA and genes. The V and J calls, along with clone size, are taken from TCRdb and not from the paper's own processing. The sample table contains more than 30,000 distinct CDR3 sequences; only one count was recorded for 5.2% of them. The ten largest clones add up to approximately 24% of the sample.

The rearranged segments are TRBV6-2 or TRBV6-3 and TRBJ1-2; the D gene is not confidently resolved. The sequence was collected from a female donor with early-stage non-small cell lung cancer. Sequences were derived from PBMCs, sampled at surgery. The nucleotide sequence is TGTGCCAGCAGTTATGAGGAGACTAACTATGGCTACACCTTC. This translates into CASSYEETNYGYTF.